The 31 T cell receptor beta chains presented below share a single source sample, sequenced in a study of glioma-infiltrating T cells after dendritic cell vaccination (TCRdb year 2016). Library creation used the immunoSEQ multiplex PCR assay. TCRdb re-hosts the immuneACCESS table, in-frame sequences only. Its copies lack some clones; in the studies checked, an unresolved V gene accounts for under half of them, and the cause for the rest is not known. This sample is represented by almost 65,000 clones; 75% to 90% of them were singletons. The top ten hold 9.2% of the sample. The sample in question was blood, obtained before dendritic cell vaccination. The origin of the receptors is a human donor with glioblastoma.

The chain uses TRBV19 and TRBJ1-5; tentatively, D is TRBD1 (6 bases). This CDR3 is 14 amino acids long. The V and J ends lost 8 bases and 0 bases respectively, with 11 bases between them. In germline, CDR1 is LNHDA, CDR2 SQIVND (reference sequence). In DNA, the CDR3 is TGTGCCAGTCAGGGGACTAATAGCAATCAGCCCCAGCATTTT. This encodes CASQGTNSNQPQHF.

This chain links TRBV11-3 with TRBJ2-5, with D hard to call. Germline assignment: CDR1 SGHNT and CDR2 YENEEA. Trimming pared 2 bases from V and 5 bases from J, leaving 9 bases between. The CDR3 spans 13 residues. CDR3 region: CASSLSGLETQYF. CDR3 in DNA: TGTGCCAGCAGCTTAAGTGGGCTCGAGACCCAGTACTTC.

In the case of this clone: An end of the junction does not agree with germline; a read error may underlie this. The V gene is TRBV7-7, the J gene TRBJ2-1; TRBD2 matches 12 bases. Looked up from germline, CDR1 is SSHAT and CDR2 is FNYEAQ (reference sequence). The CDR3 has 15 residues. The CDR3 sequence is CASSSGLAGNDEQFF. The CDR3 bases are TGTGCTAGCAGCTCAGGACTAGCGGGGAACGATGAGCAGTTCTTC.

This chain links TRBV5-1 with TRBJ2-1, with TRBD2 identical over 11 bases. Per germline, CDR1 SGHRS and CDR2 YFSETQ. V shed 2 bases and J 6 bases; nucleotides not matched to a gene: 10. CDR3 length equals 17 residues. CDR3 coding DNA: TGCGCCAGCAGCTTAGTAGCGGGGGGGGTATTTTCCAATGAGCAGTTCTTC. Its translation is CASSLVAGGVFSNEQFF.

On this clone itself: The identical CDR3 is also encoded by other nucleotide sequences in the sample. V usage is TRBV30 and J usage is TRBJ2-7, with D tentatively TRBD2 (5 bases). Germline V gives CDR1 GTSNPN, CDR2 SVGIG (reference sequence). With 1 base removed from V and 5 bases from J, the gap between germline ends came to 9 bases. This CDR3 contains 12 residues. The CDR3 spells CAWSGGVDEQYF. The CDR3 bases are TGTGCCTGGAGTGGGGGAGTAGACGAGCAGTACTTC.

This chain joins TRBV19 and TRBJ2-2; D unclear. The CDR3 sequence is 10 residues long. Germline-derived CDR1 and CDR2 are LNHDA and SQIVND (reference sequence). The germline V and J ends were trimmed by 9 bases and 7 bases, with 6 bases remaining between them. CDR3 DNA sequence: TGTGCCAGCTCGGTCGGGGAGCTGTTTTTT. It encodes CASSVGELFF.

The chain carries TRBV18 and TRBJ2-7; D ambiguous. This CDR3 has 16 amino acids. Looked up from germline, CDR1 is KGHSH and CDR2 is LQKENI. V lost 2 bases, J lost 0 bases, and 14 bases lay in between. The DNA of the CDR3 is TGTGCCAGCTCACCATCTCACAGCCAACTCTCCTACGAGCAGTACTTC. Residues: CASSPSHSQLSYEQYF.

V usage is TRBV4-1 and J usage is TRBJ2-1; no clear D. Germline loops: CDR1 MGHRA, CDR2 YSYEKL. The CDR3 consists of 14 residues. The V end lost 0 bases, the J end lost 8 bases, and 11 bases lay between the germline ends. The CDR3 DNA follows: TGCGCCAGCAGCCAAGATAACCCTCCGGATGAGCAGTTCTTC. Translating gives CASSQDNPPDEQFF.

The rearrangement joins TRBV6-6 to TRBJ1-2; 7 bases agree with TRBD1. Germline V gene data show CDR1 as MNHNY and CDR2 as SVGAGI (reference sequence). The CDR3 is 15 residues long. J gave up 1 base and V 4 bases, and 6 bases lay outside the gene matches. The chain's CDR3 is CASSSTGDLNYGYTF. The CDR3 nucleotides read TGTGCCAGCAGTTCAACAGGGGACCTTAACTATGGCTACACCTTC.

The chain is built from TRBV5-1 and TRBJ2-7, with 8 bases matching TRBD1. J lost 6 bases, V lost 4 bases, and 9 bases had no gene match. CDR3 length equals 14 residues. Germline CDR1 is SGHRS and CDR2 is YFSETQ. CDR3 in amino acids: CASSPRQGTSEQYF. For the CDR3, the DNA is TGCGCCAGCAGCCCCAGACAGGGGACGAGCGAGCAGTACTTC.

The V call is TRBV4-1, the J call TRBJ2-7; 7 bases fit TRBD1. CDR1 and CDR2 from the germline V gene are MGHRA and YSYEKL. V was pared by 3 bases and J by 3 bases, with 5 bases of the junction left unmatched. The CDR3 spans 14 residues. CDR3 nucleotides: TGCGCCAGCAGCCACCTGGGACAGATCTACGAGCAGTACTTC. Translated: CASSHLGQIYEQYF.

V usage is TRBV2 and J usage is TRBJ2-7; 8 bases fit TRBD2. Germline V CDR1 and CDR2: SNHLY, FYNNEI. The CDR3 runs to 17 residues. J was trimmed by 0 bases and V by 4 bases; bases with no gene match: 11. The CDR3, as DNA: TGTGCCAGCAGTGGGGGGGCGGGGGGCCGACTCTCCTACGAGCAGTACTTC. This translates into CASSGGAGGRLSYEQYF.

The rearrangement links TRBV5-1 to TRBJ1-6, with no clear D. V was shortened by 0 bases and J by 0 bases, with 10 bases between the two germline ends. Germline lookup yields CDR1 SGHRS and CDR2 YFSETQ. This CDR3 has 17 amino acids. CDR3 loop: CASSLVPGSSYNSPLHF. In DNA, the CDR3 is TGCGCCAGCAGCTTGGTACCCGGGAGCTCCTATAATTCACCCCTCCACTTT. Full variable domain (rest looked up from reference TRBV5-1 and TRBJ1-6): KAGVTQTPRYLIKTRGQQVTLSCSPISGHRSVSWYQQTPGQGLQFLFEYFSETQRNKGNFPGRFSGRQFSNSRSEMNVSTLELGDSALYLCASSLVPGSSYNSPLHFGNGTRLTVT.

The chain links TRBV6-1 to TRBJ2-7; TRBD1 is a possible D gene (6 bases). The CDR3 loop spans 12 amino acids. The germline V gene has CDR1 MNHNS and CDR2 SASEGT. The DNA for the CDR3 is TGTGCCAGCAGCTTAGAAGACAGGACCACGACGGTA. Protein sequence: CASSLEDRTTTV.

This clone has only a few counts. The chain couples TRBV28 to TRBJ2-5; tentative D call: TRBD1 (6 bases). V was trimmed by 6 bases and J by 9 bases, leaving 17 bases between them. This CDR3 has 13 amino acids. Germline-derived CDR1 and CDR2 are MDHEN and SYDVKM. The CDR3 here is CASRSPVGAAQYF. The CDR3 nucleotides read TGTGCCAGCAGGTCCCCGGTGGGGGCGGCCCAGTACTTC.

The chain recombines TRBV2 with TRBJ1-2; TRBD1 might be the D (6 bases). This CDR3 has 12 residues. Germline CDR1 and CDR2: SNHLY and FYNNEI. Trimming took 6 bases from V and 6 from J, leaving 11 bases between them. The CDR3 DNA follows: TGTGCCAGCAGCCAAGGGGGTAATGGCTACACCTTC. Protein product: CASSQGGNGYTF.

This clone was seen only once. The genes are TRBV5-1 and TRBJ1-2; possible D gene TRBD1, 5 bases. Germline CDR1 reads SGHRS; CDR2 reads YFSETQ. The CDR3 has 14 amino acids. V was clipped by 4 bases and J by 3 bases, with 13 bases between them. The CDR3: CASSPSGGDYGYTF. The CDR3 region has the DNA TGCGCCAGCAGCCCCTCGGGGGGAGACTATGGCTACACCTTC.

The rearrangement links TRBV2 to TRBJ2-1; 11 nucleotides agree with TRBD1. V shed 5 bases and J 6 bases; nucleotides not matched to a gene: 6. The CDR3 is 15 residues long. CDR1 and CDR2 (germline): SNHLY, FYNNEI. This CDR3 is CASSLTGTGGNEQFF. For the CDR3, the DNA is TGTGCCAGCAGTCTGACCGGGACAGGGGGCAATGAGCAGTTCTTC.

The CDR3 loop reads CASSPTPLAGGWRTGELFF. The CDR3 DNA reads as TGTGCCAGCAGCCCCACTCCACTAGCGGGGGGGTGGAGAACCGGGGAGCTGTTTTTT. The genes are TRBV7-2 and TRBJ2-2; TRBD2 aligns across 13 bases. Germline V CDR1 and CDR2: SGHTA, FQGNSA. V was clipped by 5 bases and J by 5 bases; unmatched bases: 14. The CDR3 spans 19 residues.

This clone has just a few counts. The CDR3: CASSPPDRVLGYTF. DNA for the CDR3: TGTGCCAGCAGCCCCCCGGACAGGGTCTTGGGCTACACCTTC. The rearrangement uses TRBV5-8 and TRBJ1-2, with 8 bases matching TRBD1. Germline V gives CDR1 SGHTS, CDR2 YDEGEE. This CDR3 region has 14 residues. V gave up 4 bases and J gave up 8 bases; unmatched junction bases: 10. The whole variable domain, remainder taken from reference TRBV5-8 and TRBJ1-2, is EAGVTQSPTHLIKTRGQQATLRCSPISGHTSVYWYQQALGLGLQFLLWYDEGEERNRGNFPPRFSGRQFPNYSSELNVNALELEDSALYLCASSPPDRVLGYTFGSGTRLTVV.

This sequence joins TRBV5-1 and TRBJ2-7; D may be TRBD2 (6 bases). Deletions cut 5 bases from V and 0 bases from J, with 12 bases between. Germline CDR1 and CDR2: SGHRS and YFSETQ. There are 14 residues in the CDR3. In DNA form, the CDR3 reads TGCGCCAGCAGTCGGCGGGGCCTCTCCTACGAGCAGTACTTC. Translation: CASSRRGLSYEQYF. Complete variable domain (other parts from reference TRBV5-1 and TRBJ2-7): KAGVTQTPRYLIKTRGQQVTLSCSPISGHRSVSWYQQTPGQGLQFLFEYFSETQRNKGNFPGRFSGRQFSNSRSEMNVSTLELGDSALYLCASSRRGLSYEQYFGPGTRLTVT.

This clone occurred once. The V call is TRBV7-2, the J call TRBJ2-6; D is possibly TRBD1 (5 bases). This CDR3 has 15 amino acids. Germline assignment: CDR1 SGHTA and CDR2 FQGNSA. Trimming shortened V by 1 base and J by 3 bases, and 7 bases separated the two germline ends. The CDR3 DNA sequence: TGTGCCAGCAGCTTAGTAGGGGATGGGGCCAACGTCCTGACTTTC. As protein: CASSLVGDGANVLTF.

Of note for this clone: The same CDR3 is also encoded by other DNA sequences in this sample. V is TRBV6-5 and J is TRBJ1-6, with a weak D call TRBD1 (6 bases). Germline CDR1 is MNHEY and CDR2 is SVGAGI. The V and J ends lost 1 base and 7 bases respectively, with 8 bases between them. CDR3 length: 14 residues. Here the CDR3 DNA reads TGTGCCAGCAGTTACTTGCAGGGGAATTCACCCCTCCACTTT. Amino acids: CASSYLQGNSPLHF.

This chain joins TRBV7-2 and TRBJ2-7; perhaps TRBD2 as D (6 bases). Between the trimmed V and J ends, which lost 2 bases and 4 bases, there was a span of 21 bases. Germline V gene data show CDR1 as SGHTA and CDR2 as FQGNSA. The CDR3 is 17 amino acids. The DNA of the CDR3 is TGTGCCAGCAGCTTACGGTTCGGCGGGGAGGTAGGATACGAGCAGTACTTC. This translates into CASSLRFGGEVGYEQYF.

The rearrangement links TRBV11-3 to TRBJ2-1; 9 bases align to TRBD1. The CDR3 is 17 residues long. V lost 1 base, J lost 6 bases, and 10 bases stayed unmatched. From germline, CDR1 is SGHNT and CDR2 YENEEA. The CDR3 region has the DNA TGTGCCAGCAGCTTAGGCGGGTGGACAGGGGAGGGCAATGAGCAGTTCTTC. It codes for CASSLGGWTGEGNEQFF. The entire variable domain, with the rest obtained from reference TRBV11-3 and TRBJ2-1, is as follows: EAGVVQSPRYKIIEKKQPVAFWCNPISGHNTLYWYLQNLGQGPELLIRYENEEAVDDSQLPKDRFSAERLKGVDSTLKIQPAELGDSAVYLCASSLGGWTGEGNEQFFGPGTRLTVL.

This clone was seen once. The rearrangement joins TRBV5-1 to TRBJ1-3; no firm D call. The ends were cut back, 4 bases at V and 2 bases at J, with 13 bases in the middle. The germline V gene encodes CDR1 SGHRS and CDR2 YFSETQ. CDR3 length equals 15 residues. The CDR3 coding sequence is TGCGCCAGCAGCCCCCCCCTAGATACTGGAAACACCATATATTTT. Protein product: CASSPPLDTGNTIYF. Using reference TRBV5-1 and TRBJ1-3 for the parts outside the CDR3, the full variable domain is KAGVTQTPRYLIKTRGQQVTLSCSPISGHRSVSWYQQTPGQGLQFLFEYFSETQRNKGNFPGRFSGRQFSNSRSEMNVSTLELGDSALYLCASSPPLDTGNTIYFGEGSWLTVV.

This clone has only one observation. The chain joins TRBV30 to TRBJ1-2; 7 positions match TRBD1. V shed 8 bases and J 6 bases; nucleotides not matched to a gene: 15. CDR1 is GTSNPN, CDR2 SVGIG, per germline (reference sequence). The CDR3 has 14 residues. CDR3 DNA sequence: TGTGCCAAGGCCGGCAGGGGGGCGAAGGATGGCTACACCTTC. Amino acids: CAKAGRGAKDGYTF.

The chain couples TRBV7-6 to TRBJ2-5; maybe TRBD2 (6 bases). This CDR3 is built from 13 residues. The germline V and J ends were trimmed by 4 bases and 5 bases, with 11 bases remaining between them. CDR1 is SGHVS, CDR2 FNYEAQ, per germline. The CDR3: CASSSLAPETQYF. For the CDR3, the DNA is TGTGCCAGCAGCTCACTAGCCCCTGAGACCCAGTACTTC.

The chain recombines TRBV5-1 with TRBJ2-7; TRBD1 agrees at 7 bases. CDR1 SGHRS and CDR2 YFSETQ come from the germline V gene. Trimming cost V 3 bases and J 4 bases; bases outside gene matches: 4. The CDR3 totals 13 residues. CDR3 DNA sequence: TGCGCCAGCAGCTCGAAGGGACAGTACGAGCAGTACTTC. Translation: CASSSKGQYEQYF.

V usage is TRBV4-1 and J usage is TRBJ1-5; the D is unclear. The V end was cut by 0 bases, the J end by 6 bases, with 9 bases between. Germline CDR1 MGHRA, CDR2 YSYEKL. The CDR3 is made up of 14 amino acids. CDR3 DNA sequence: TGCGCCAGCAGCCAAGAAACGGGATCTCAGCCCCAGCATTTT. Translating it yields CASSQETGSQPQHF.

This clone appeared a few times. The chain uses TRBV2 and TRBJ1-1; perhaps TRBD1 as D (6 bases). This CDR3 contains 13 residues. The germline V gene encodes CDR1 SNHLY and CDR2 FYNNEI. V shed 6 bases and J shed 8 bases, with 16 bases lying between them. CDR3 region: CASRGAFEVEAFF. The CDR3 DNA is TGTGCCAGCAGGGGGGCATTCGAGGTGGAAGCTTTCTTT.